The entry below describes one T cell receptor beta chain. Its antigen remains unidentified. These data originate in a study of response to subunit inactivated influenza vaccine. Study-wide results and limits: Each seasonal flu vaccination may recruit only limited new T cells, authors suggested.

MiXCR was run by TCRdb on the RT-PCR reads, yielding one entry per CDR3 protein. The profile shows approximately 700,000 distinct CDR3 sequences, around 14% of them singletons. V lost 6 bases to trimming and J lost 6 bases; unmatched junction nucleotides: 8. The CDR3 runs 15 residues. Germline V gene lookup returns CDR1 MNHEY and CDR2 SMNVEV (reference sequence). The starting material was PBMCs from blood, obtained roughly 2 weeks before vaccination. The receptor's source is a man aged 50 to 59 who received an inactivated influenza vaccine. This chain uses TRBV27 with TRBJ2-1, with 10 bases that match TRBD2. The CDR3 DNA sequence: TGTGCCAGCAGCGAGGGACTAGCGAAGTTCAATGAGCAGTTCTTC. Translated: CASSEGLAKFNEQFF.